Presented here are 30 T cell receptor beta chains from one specimen sequenced in a study of cytomegalovirus exposure and HLA in healthy donors. The primer mix had 60 Vbeta and 13 Jbeta primers. Measured with immunoSEQ multiplex PCR; TCRdb has only the in-frame clones, and not every one. The sample shows over 200,000 clones, 70% to 90% of them seen only once. Sequenced: PBMCs. All receptors come from a human donor in good health.

The chain carries TRBV7-3 and TRBJ1-1; D unresolved. Germline CDR1 is SGHTA and CDR2 is FQGTGA. Trimming stripped 1 base from V and 5 bases from J, with 14 bases between. The CDR3 has 15 amino acids. CDR3 loop: CASSLSGSAGTEAFF. DNA of the CDR3: TGTGCCAGCAGCTTAAGTGGCAGTGCGGGGACTGAAGCTTTCTTT.

The chain has TRBV6-1 and TRBJ1-4, with 7 bases aligning to TRBD1. The CDR3 is 15 residues long. Germline V CDR1 and CDR2: MNHNS, SASEGT. The V gene end was trimmed by 2 bases and the J gene end by 10 bases; junction bases not matched to a gene: 10. The CDR3 DNA reads TGTGCCAGCAGTGAATTTTATACAGGGGCCGTAAAACTGTTTTTT. Translation gives CASSEFYTGAVKLFF.

This clone appeared a single time. The V call is TRBV7-2, the J call TRBJ1-2; a possible D gene is TRBD1 (5 bases). Trimming removed 4 bases at V and 8 bases at J, with 23 bases between. Germline values: CDR1 SGHTA, CDR2 FQGNSA. CDR3 length: 16 residues. The CDR3 region has the DNA TGTGCCAGCAGCTCCCACGGCGGATCCGGGAGGGGCGGCTACACCTTC. As protein: CASSSHGGSGRGGYTF. Supplemented by reference TRBV7-2 and TRBJ1-2, the full variable domain reads GAGVSQSPSNKVTEKGKDVELRCDPISGHTALYWYRQSLGQGLEFLIYFQGNSAPDKSGLPSDRFSAERTGGSVSTLTIQRTQQEDSAVYLCASSSHGGSGRGGYTFGSGTRLTVV.

The chain joins TRBV27 to TRBJ1-5; TRBD1 matches 7 bases. Germline CDR1 is MNHEY and CDR2 is SMNVEV (reference sequence). The CDR3 extends over 15 amino acids. Trimming at V came to 5 bases and at J to 6 bases, leaving 10 bases not matched to a gene. The CDR3 sequence is CASSLIQGLGQPQHF. Here the CDR3 DNA reads TGTGCCAGCAGTCTCATACAGGGGTTGGGTCAGCCCCAGCATTTT.

This rearrangement joins TRBV7-9 to TRBJ2-5; TRBD1 might be the D (5 bases). The CDR3 is 11 amino acids. Deletions cut 8 bases from V and 2 bases from J, with 6 bases between. Germline CDR1 reads SEHNR; CDR2 reads FQNEAQ (reference sequence). CDR3 amino acids: CASQGQETQYF. CDR3 nucleotides: TGTGCCAGCCAGGGACAAGAGACCCAGTACTTC.

This clone occurred a few times. V is TRBV4-2 and J is TRBJ2-1; no reliable D call. Germline assignment: CDR1 LGHNA and CDR2 YNFKEQ. This CDR3 contains 13 residues. The V end lost 3 bases, the J end lost 6 bases, and 9 bases lay between the germline ends. The CDR3 spells CASSQGHSNEQFF. In DNA form, the CDR3 reads TGTGCCAGCAGCCAGGGTCACAGCAATGAGCAGTTCTTC.

The table lists this clone with a count of one. This sequence joins TRBV2 and TRBJ1-2, with unresolved D. V lost 10 bases, J lost 1 base, and 10 bases lay in between. The CDR3 extends over 12 amino acids. Germline lookup yields CDR1 SNHLY and CDR2 FYNNEI. DNA for the CDR3: TGTGCCATCTCGGGTGATAACTATGGCTACACCTTC. This codes for CAISGDNYGYTF.

The J gene is TRBJ2-5, the V gene TRBV9, with TRBD2 identical over 10 bases. The CDR3 consists of 17 residues. CDR1 and CDR2 from the germline V gene are SGDLS and YYNGEE. V dropped 0 bases and J dropped 7; count of bases not matched to a gene: 12. The CDR3 region has the DNA TGTGCCAGCAGCGTAGGAGCTAGCGGGAGTTTTCGGGGGACCCAGTACTTC. This sequence encodes CASSVGASGSFRGTQYF.

This chain joins TRBV2 and TRBJ2-3; a possible D gene is TRBD1 (5 bases). The CDR3 is 14 residues long. Germline V gene sequence: CDR1 SNHLY, CDR2 FYNNEI. V lost 5 bases and J lost 6, with 15 bases in between. The CDR3 sequence is CASSLGQARDTQYF. CDR3 sequence (DNA): TGTGCCAGCAGTTTAGGACAAGCGAGGGATACGCAGTATTTT. Based on the CDR3 plus reference TRBV2 and TRBJ2-3, the full variable domain is EPEVTQTPSHQVTQMGQEVILRCVPISNHLYFYWYRQILGQKVEFLVSFYNNEISEKSEIFDDQFSVERPDGSNFTLKIRSTKLEDSAMYFCASSLGQARDTQYFGPGTRLTVL.

The genes are TRBV19 and TRBJ1-2; the D is unclear. Trimming stripped 2 bases from V and 0 bases from J, with 7 bases between. The germline gives CDR1 LNHDA, CDR2 SQIVND (reference sequence). This CDR3 comprises 14 residues. For the CDR3, the DNA is TGTGCCAGTAGTATATTTACAGCTAACTATGGCTACACCTTC. Its translation: CASSIFTANYGYTF.

This chain joins TRBV7-9 and TRBJ2-5; possibly TRBD1 for D (6 bases). V lost 5 bases to trimming and J lost 5 bases, with 15 bases between them. CDR3 length: 14 amino acids. The germline V gene has CDR1 SEHNR and CDR2 FQNEAQ (reference sequence). This CDR3 is CASSVGQFGETQYF. CDR3 in DNA: TGTGCCAGCAGCGTAGGACAGTTTGGGGAGACCCAGTACTTC.

The V gene is TRBV27, the J gene TRBJ1-3, with unresolved D. The germline gives CDR1 MNHEY, CDR2 SMNVEV (reference sequence). The CDR3 has 13 amino acids. Between the trimmed V and J ends, which lost 8 bases and 2 bases, there was a span of 10 bases. The CDR3 region has the DNA TGTGCCAGCCCCTGTTGGCCTGGAAACACCATATATTTT. It specifies CASPCWPGNTIYF.

The genes are TRBV5-5 and TRBJ1-5; possible D gene TRBD1, 5 bases. The CDR3 has 15 residues. Germline CDR1 reads SGHKS; CDR2 reads YYEKEE (reference sequence). V lost 4 bases and J lost 2, with 13 bases in between. CDR3 sequence: CASSVQGSGNQPQHF. The DNA of the CDR3 is TGTGCCAGCAGCGTGCAGGGTTCTGGCAATCAGCCCCAGCATTTT.

The chain carries TRBV9 and TRBJ2-1, with D possibly TRBD2 on 5 matching bases. Trimming cost V 0 bases and J 0 bases, with 7 bases left between them. CDR1 and CDR2 from the germline V gene are SGDLS and YYNGEE. The CDR3 loop spans 15 amino acids. As DNA, the CDR3 is TGTGCCAGCAGCGTAGCCGGGAACTCCTACAATGAGCAGTTCTTC. Translation gives CASSVAGNSYNEQFF.

V and J are TRBV30 and TRBJ1-2, with D tentatively TRBD1 (6 bases). Germline V gene lookup returns CDR1 GTSNPN and CDR2 SVGIG (reference sequence). The CDR3 sequence is 13 residues long. Trimming removed 0 bases from V and 4 bases from J, with 9 bases in between. The CDR3 nucleotides are TGTGCCTGGAGTGTACAGGGACGCTATGGCTACACCTTC. It yields the protein CAWSVQGRYGYTF.

This clone has only one observation. The J gene is TRBJ1-2, the V gene TRBV7-9, with 8 bases matching TRBD1. J was trimmed by 3 bases and V by 1 base; bases with no gene match: 4. In germline, CDR1 is SEHNR, CDR2 FQNEAQ (reference sequence). The CDR3 runs to 15 residues. The CDR3 region is CASSLGQGLDYGYTF. Written as DNA, the CDR3 is TGTGCCAGCAGCTTAGGACAGGGGCTGGACTATGGCTACACCTTC.

V usage is TRBV19 and J usage is TRBJ2-6; TRBD1 agrees at 7 bases. V was clipped by 4 bases and J by 0 bases; unmatched bases: 9. This CDR3 is 18 amino acids long. Looked up from germline, CDR1 is LNHDA and CDR2 is SQIVND (reference sequence). CDR3 DNA sequence: TGTGCCAGTAGTACCCGGACAGGCAAGAACTCTGGGGCCAACGTCCTGACTTTC. This codes for CASSTRTGKNSGANVLTF. Full variable domain (missing parts from reference TRBV19 and TRBJ2-6): DGGITQSPKYLFRKEGQNVTLSCEQNLNHDAMYWYRQDPGQGLRLIYYSQIVNDFQKGDIAEGYSVSREKKESFPLTVTSAQKNPTAFYLCASSTRTGKNSGANVLTFGAGSRLTVL.

The rearrangement joins TRBV15 to TRBJ2-6; the D gene is possibly TRBD1 (5 bases). V dropped 3 bases and J dropped 0 bases, with 6 bases sitting between them. The CDR3 spans 15 residues. Germline V gene data show CDR1 as LNHNV and CDR2 as YYDKDF (reference sequence). CDR3 residues: CATSSRDSGANVLTF. In DNA, the CDR3 is TGTGCCACCAGCAGCAGGGACTCTGGGGCCAACGTCCTGACTTTC.

The CDR3 sequence is CAWSVLASRGTDTQYF. In DNA, the CDR3 is TGTGCCTGGAGTGTATTGGCCTCGAGGGGCACAGATACGCAGTATTTT. The chain joins TRBV30 to TRBJ2-3; D is perhaps TRBD2 (5 bases). This CDR3 has 16 amino acids. Trimming stripped 0 bases from V and 1 base from J, with 14 bases between. Germline lookup yields CDR1 GTSNPN and CDR2 SVGIG (reference sequence).

The chain couples TRBV6-4 to TRBJ2-1; 8 bases fit TRBD2. The CDR3 contains 16 residues. With V trimmed by 5 bases and J by 1 base, 7 bases remained unmatched. Germline CDR1 reads MRHNA; CDR2 reads SNTAGT. CDR3 amino acids: CASSISSGFSYNEQFF. CDR3 nucleotide sequence: TGTGCCAGCAGTATCTCTAGCGGGTTTTCCTACAATGAGCAGTTCTTC.

V gene TRBV6-5 combines with J gene TRBJ2-7; D is unclear. The CDR3 sequence is 16 residues long. From germline, CDR1 is MNHEY and CDR2 SVGAGI. Trimming removed 0 bases from V and 3 bases from J, with 15 bases in between. The CDR3 spells CASSYSPAGSYYEQYF. The CDR3 DNA sequence: TGTGCCAGCAGTTACTCCCCGGCCGGGTCCTACTACGAGCAGTACTTC.

V gene TRBV10-3 combines with J gene TRBJ2-7; 10 positions agree with TRBD1. Trimming took 6 bases from V and 4 from J; bases not matched to a gene: 18. The CDR3 contains 18 residues. The germline CDR1 and CDR2 sequences are ENHRY and SYGVKD. CDR3: CAISLTGGAGSGFYEQYF. For the CDR3, the DNA is TGTGCCATCAGCCTGACAGGGGGCGCGGGTAGCGGGTTTTACGAGCAGTACTTC.

J is TRBJ1-1 and V is TRBV5-8; D unresolved. The ends were cut back, 2 bases at V and 8 bases at J, with 10 bases in the middle. This CDR3 is built from 12 residues. The germline V gene has CDR1 SGHTS and CDR2 YDEGEE. The CDR3 loop reads CASSFETYEAFF. The CDR3 DNA sequence: TGTGCCAGCAGCTTTGAGACTTACGAAGCTTTCTTT.

This chain connects TRBV5-1 to TRBJ1-4; TRBD1 agrees at 10 bases. Trimming at V came to 4 bases and at J to 8 bases, leaving 8 bases not matched to a gene. The CDR3 contains 15 residues. Germline values: CDR1 SGHRS, CDR2 YFSETQ. CDR3 coding DNA: TGCGCCAGCAGCCAAACGACAGGGGGCTACGAAAAACTGTTTTTT. Translation: CASSQTTGGYEKLFF.

V gene TRBV10-2 combines with J gene TRBJ2-5; 12 bases fit TRBD2. V was clipped by 10 bases and J by 5 bases; unmatched bases: 8. Looked up from germline, CDR1 is WSHSY and CDR2 is SAAADI. CDR3 length equals 14 residues. The CDR3 loop reads CATRTSGNGETQYF. DNA for the CDR3: TGCGCCACCCGGACTAGCGGGAACGGTGAGACCCAGTACTTC.

The chain uses TRBV10-2 and TRBJ1-1, with D unclear. Germline CDR1 and CDR2: WSHSY and SAAADI. V was cut by 10 bases and J by 3 bases, with 18 bases left in between. This CDR3 has 14 amino acids. CDR3 residues: CATLKRSRDTEAFF. CDR3 coding DNA: TGCGCCACCCTAAAAAGGAGTCGGGACACTGAAGCTTTCTTT.

The V call is TRBV2, the J call TRBJ2-1, with TRBD2 identical over 10 bases. In germline, CDR1 is SNHLY, CDR2 FYNNEI. V shed 3 bases, J shed 7 bases, and the junction held 12 bases outside the gene matches. The CDR3 totals 17 residues. Here the CDR3 reads CASSERLALAGRNEQFF. Written as DNA, the CDR3 is TGTGCCAGCAGTGAGAGGTTGGCACTAGCGGGGCGAAATGAGCAGTTCTTC.

The genes are TRBV6-5 and TRBJ2-1; 11 bases agree with TRBD2. CDR1 is MNHEY, CDR2 SVGAGI, per germline. The CDR3 is 16 amino acids. The ends lost 0 bases at V and 8 bases at J; junction bases unmatched: 6. CDR3 residues: CASSYSTSGIGYEQFF. The CDR3 DNA follows: TGTGCCAGCAGTTACTCGACTAGCGGGATTGGCTATGAGCAGTTCTTC.

CDR3 DNA sequence: TGCGCCAGCAGCCAAGAACCCGCGGGAGGGCCCAATGAGCAGTTCTTC. Its translation: CASSQEPAGGPNEQFF. This sequence joins TRBV4-1 and TRBJ2-1, with 9 bases aligning to TRBD2. Germline V gene sequence: CDR1 MGHRA, CDR2 YSYEKL. The CDR3 totals 16 residues. With V trimmed by 0 bases and J by 6 bases, 6 bases remained unmatched.

This clone came up a few times. The chain couples TRBV5-4 to TRBJ1-1, with 9 positions matching TRBD1. The trim removed 0 bases at V and 11 bases at J, leaving 11 bases unmatched. The CDR3 runs 15 residues. Germline values: CDR1 SGHNT, CDR2 YYREEE (reference sequence). CDR3 loop: CASSLGRTRDRVAFF. The CDR3 DNA is TGTGCCAGCAGCTTGGGACGAACCCGGGACAGGGTGGCTTTCTTT.